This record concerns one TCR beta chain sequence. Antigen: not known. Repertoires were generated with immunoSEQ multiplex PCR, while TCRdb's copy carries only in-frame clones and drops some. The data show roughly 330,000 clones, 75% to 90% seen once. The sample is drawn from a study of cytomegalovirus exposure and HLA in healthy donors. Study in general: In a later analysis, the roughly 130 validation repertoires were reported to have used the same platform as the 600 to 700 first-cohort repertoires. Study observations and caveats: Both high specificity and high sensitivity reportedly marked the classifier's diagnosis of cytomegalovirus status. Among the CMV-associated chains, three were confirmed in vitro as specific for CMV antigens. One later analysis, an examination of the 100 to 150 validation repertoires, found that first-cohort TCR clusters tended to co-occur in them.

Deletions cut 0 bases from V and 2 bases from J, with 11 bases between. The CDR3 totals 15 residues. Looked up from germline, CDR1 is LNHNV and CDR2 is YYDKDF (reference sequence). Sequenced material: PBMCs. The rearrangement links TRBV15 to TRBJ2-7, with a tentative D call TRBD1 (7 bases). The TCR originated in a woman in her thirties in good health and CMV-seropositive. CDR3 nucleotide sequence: TGTGCCACCAGCAGAGACCCAGGGGGGACCTACGAGCAGTACTTC. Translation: CATSRDPGGTYEQYF.